The 9 T cell receptor beta chains listed next were all sequenced from one sample in a study of identical twins. Using its own MiXCR run on the 5' RACE reads, TCRdb lists one record per CDR3 protein. The sample yields around 530,000 distinct CDR3 sequences, roughly 15% seen once. In addition, the sample was reused for a study of yellow fever vaccine responses in identical twins.

The sequenced sample was CD4+ T cells sorted from blood. Receptors originate from a woman aged 18-35 years in good health.

The chain recombines TRBV10-3 with TRBJ2-3; D may be TRBD1 or TRBD2 (6 bases each). In germline, CDR1 is ENHRY, CDR2 SYGVKD. V was shortened by 6 bases and J by 1 base, with 14 bases between the two germline ends. The CDR3 contains 15 residues. For the CDR3, the DNA is TGTGCCATCAGCGACGGAAGGGGGGGCACAGATACGCAGTATTTT. This gives the protein CAISDGRGGTDTQYF.

This clonotype was counted many times. The J gene is TRBJ1-2, the V gene TRBV12-3 or TRBV12-4; no reliable D call. Trimming shortened V by 5 bases and J by 0 bases, and 16 bases separated the two germline ends. The CDR3 has 16 residues. The CDR3 DNA sequence: TGTGCCAGCAGTGGCAGACGGGGAGTAACTAACTATGGCTACACCTTC. Translating it yields CASSGRRGVTNYGYTF.

This clonotype was detected many times. The chain carries TRBV20-1 and TRBJ2-3, with 8 bases matching TRBD1. The junction had 9 bases not matched to a gene; V was cut back by 2 bases and J by 5 bases. CDR3 length equals 15 residues. Per the germline V gene, CDR1 is DFQATT and CDR2 is SNEGSKA (reference sequence). CDR3 sequence: CSARSAGGMGDTQYF. The DNA of the CDR3 is TGCAGTGCTAGATCTGCAGGGGGCATGGGAGATACGCAGTATTTT.

The chain joins TRBV20-1 to TRBJ2-1, with 11 positions matching TRBD2. Germline V lookup: CDR1 DFQATT, CDR2 SNEGSKA (reference sequence). V lost 6 bases and J lost 8; bases outside the gene matches: 12. The CDR3 loop spans 15 amino acids. CDR3 coding DNA: TGCAGTGCAACCCCCACTAGCGGGAGTATGGATGAGCAGTTCTTC. Residues: CSATPTSGSMDEQFF.

This clonotype was detected a few times. The V and J genes are TRBV12-3 or TRBV12-4 and TRBJ1-1, with D unresolved. The CDR3 covers 14 residues. The V end lost 7 bases, the J end lost 1 base, and 13 bases lay between the germline ends. The CDR3 loop reads CASKGVYTNTEAFF. DNA for the CDR3: TGTGCCAGCAAAGGAGTCTACACGAACACTGAAGCTTTCTTT.

The chain combines TRBV20-1 with TRBJ1-6; possible D gene TRBD1, 6 bases. V was cut by 0 bases and J by 10 bases, with 25 bases left in between. This CDR3 contains 18 residues. Per germline, CDR1 DFQATT and CDR2 SNEGSKA (reference sequence). The CDR3 is CSARDFRGPAVVGSPLHF. CDR3 DNA sequence: TGCAGTGCTAGAGATTTCAGGGGTCCCGCGGTGGTAGGGTCACCCCTCCACTTT.

In this sample, this clonotype turned up many times. This chain connects TRBV20-1 to TRBJ2-7; the match to TRBD1 covers 11 bases. V gave up 5 bases and J gave up 2 bases; unmatched junction bases: 5. The germline gives CDR1 DFQATT, CDR2 SNEGSKA (reference sequence). The CDR3 has 14 residues. The CDR3 coding sequence is TGCAGTGCTTCCCCGGGACAGGGGGCCTACGAGCAGTACTTC. It specifies CSASPGQGAYEQYF.

The chain carries TRBV11-3 and TRBJ2-2; 7 nucleotides align to TRBD1. Germline CDR1 is SGHNT and CDR2 is YENEEA. V was pared by 4 bases and J by 12 bases, with 11 bases of the junction left unmatched. The CDR3 length is 14 residues. The CDR3, as DNA: TGTGCCAGCAGCTCACCCACCCGACAGGGCCAGCTGTTTTTT. Translation gives CASSSPTRQGQLFF.

The J gene is TRBJ2-3, the V gene TRBV29-1; a possible D gene is TRBD1 (6 bases). The CDR3 spans 15 residues. In germline, CDR1 is SQVTM, CDR2 ANQGSEA. With 8 bases removed from V and 1 base from J, the gap between germline ends came to 19 bases. Written as DNA, the CDR3 is TGCAGCACCCGGTGGGGGCATCGGGGCACAGATACGCAGTATTTT. This gives the protein CSTRWGHRGTDTQYF.